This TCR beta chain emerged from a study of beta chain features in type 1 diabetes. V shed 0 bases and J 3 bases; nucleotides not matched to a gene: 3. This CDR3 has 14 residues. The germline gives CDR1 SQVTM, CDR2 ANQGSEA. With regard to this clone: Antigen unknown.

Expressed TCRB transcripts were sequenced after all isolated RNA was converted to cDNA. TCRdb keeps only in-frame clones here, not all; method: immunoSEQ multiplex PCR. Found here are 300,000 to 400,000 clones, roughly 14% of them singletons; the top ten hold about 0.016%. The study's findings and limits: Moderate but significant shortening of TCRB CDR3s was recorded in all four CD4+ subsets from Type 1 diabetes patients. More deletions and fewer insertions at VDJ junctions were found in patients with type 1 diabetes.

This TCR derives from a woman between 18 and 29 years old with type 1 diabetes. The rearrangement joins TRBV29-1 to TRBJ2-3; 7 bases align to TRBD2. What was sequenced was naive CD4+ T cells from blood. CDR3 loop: CSVEDTGGTDTQYF. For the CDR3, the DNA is TGCAGCGTTGAAGATACGGGAGGTACAGATACGCAGTATTTT.